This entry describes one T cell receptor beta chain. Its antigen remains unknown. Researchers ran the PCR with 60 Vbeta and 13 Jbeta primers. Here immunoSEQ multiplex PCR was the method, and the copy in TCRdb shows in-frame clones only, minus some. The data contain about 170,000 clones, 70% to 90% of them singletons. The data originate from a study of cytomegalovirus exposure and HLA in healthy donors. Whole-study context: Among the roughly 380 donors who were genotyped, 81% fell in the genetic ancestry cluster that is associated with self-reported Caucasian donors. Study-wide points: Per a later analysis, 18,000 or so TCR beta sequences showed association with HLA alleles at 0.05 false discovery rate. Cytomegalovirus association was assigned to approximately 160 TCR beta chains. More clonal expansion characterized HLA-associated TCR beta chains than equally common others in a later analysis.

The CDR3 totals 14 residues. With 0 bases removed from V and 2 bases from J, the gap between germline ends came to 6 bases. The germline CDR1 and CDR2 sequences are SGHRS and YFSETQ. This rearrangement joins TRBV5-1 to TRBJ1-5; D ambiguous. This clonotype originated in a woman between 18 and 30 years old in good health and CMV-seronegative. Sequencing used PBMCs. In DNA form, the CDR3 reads TGCGCCAGCAGCTTGGGCACAGGCAATCAGCCCCAGCATTTT. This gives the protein CASSLGTGNQPQHF.